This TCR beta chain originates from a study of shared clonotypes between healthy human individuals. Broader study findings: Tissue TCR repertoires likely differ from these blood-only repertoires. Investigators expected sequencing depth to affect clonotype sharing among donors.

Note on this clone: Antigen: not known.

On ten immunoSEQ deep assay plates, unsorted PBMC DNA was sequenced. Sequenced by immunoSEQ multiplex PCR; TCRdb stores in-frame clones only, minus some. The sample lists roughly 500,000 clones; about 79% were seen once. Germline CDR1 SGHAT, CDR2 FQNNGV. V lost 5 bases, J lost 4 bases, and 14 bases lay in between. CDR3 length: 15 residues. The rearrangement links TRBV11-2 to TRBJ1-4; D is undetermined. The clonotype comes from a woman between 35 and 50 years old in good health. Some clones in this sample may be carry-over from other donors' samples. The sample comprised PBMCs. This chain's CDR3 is CASSPRRQFNEKLFF. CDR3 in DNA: TGTGCCAGCAGCCCTAGGCGGCAGTTTAATGAAAAACTGTTTTTT.